This T cell receptor beta chain was captured by sequencing in a study of blood T cells in healthy people across ages. In terms of origin and age, donors were healthy Caucasian individuals from Russia aged about 6 to 90. A second PCR of about 7 to 12 cycles used a sample-barcoded 5' primer and a J-beta primer mix. There were at least 3 million CDR3-containing paired-end reads obtained from each sample. TCRdb used MiXCR to reprocess the 5' RACE reads, holding one entry per CDR3 protein. This table has about 1.8 million distinct CDR3 sequences, about 50% appearing once. A remark on this clonotype: Its specificity is not known.

Study-level points and caveats: The recorded TCR beta diversity per million T cells decreased in a roughly linear manner with age.

The receptor was isolated from a woman aged 40 to 49 in good health. Sequenced: blood.

In DNA, the CDR3 is TGCAGCGCATTAGTCCTGCCCCGACAGGATATTTTTGCCGGGGAGCTGTTTTTT. Translated: CSALVLPRQDIFAGELFF. The genes are TRBV29-1 and TRBJ2-2; tentative D call: TRBD1 (6 bases). In germline, CDR1 is SQVTM, CDR2 ANQGSEA. This CDR3 is built from 18 residues. V lost 7 bases and J lost 6, with 30 bases in between.